This TCR beta chain was profiled in a study of tumor T cells in aggressive B-cell lymphoma. Trimming left V 1 base short and J 2 bases short, with 10 bases between. Germline V gives CDR1 SGHDN, CDR2 FVKESK. This CDR3 spans 15 amino acids. Sequencing used immunoSEQ multiplex PCR; TCRdb keeps in-frame clones, though not all of them. The data contain just over 3,500 clones, 70% to 90% of them seen just once; the ten biggest clones take up around 3.5%. Source material: tumor tissue. This chain links TRBV14 with TRBJ2-3; possibly TRBD1 for D (5 bases). The sequence came from an adult with diffuse large B cell lymphoma. In DNA, the CDR3 is TGTGCCAGCAGCCAAGTAGGGGCCCCCACAGATACGCAGTATTTT. It codes for CASSQVGAPTDTQYF.